One sample yielded the 8 T cell receptor beta chains listed below, sequenced in a study of blood T cell repertoires in COVID-19. Sequencing was performed with immunoSEQ multiplex PCR; in TCRdb, only in-frame clones are kept and a portion is missing. This repertoire shows fewer than 100,000 clones, just under 90% found once; its top ten account for 15%. The sequencing sample was made of peripheral blood. These receptors were obtained from a human donor in a cohort sampled during active COVID-19.

The chain is built from TRBV18 and TRBJ1-2; TRBD1 agrees at 7 bases. Germline V gene sequence: CDR1 KGHSH, CDR2 LQKENI. This CDR3 is built from 14 residues. V was pared by 6 bases and J by 2 bases, with 6 bases of the junction left unmatched. The chain's CDR3 is CASSSGTANYGYTF. CDR3 in DNA: TGTGCCAGCTCCTCCGGGACAGCCAACTATGGCTACACCTTC.

J is TRBJ2-3 and V is TRBV21-1; TRBD1 reflects the table's D call only, with no check against the DNA. TRBV21-1 is deemed a pseudogene. The CDR3 consists of 16 residues. The CDR3 region is CASTGQGNSFLGTQYF. CDR3 DNA sequence: TGTGCCAGCACGGGACAGGGAAACTCTTTCTTAGGTACGCAGTATTTT.

In nucleotides, the CDR3 is TGTGCCAGCAGTGATGGCTCAGATACGCAGTATTTT. Amino acid sequence: CASSDGSDTQYF. V is TRBV2 and J is TRBJ2-3; D is undetermined. The CDR3 runs 12 residues. V was clipped by 3 bases and J by 4 bases, with 5 bases between them. The germline V gene has CDR1 SNHLY and CDR2 FYNNEI.

V and J are TRBV6-5 and TRBJ1-2; 9 bases agree with TRBD1. The length of the CDR3 is 13 residues. After removal of 4 bases from V and 8 bases from J, the junction contained 5 bases not matched to a gene. From germline, CDR1 is MNHEY and CDR2 SVGAGI. The CDR3 is CASSWGQGGGYTF. The CDR3 region has the DNA TGTGCCAGCAGTTGGGGACAGGGAGGAGGCTACACCTTC.

This clone was detected a few times. The chain is built from TRBV4-3 and TRBJ2-7; D may be TRBD1 (6 bases). This CDR3 is built from 15 residues. V was clipped by 0 bases and J by 2 bases, with 11 bases between them. Germline assignment: CDR1 LGHNA and CDR2 YSLEER. The CDR3 DNA reads as TGCGCCAGCAGCCAAGATGGGCAGGGGACCTACGAGCAGTACTTC. Protein: CASSQDGQGTYEQYF.

The gene calls are TRBV4-1 and TRBJ1-2; possibly TRBD1 for D (5 bases). This CDR3 has 15 amino acids. Germline values: CDR1 MGHRA, CDR2 YSYEKL. The V end lost 3 bases, the J end lost 2 bases, and 13 bases lay between the germline ends. The CDR3 reads CASSQDRGGNYGYTF. CDR3 in DNA: TGCGCCAGCAGCCAGGACCGGGGGGGAAACTATGGCTACACCTTC.

The chain couples TRBV4-1 to TRBJ1-2; TRBD1 might be the D (5 bases). Deletions cut 0 bases from V and 8 bases from J, with 16 bases between. Germline CDR1 and CDR2: MGHRA and YSYEKL. CDR3 length equals 15 residues. As DNA, the CDR3 is TGCGCCAGCAGCCAAGAGGCTGGCAGGGTAGGGGGCTACACCTTC. Protein product: CASSQEAGRVGGYTF.

The chain combines TRBV15 with TRBJ1-1, with a weak D call TRBD1 (6 bases). The CDR3 contains 15 residues. Germline V gives CDR1 LNHNV, CDR2 YYDKDF (reference sequence). V was clipped by 6 bases and J by 2 bases, with 16 bases between them. The CDR3 protein is CATSPGGNLNTEAFF. As DNA, the CDR3 is TGTGCCACCAGTCCTGGGGGCAACCTCAACACTGAAGCTTTCTTT. Full variable domain (rest looked up from reference TRBV15 and TRBJ1-1): DAMVIQNPRYQVTQFGKPVTLSCSQTLNHNVMYWYQQKSSQAPKLLFHYYDKDFNNEADTPDNFQSRRPNTSFCFLDIRSPGLGDTAMYLCATSPGGNLNTEAFFGQGTRLTVV.